The TCR beta chain under discussion was sequenced for a study of T cell responses to AZD1222 COVID-19 vaccine. Study-level findings and limits: It was only after the peak T cell response that any repertoires were sampled.

This CDR3 contains 15 residues. Germline V gene lookup returns CDR1 SGHTA and CDR2 FQGNSA. The V end was cut by 5 bases, the J end by 5 bases, with 18 bases between. Assay used: immunoSEQ multiplex PCR; TCRdb lists only in-frame clones, some missing. Here the sample spans some 130,000 clones, about 93% being singletons. A remark on this clone: Its target is unknown.

This sample comprised peripheral blood, obtained 28 days after the second AZD1222 dose. The sequence was collected from an adult who received the AZD1222 COVID-19 vaccine. This chain uses TRBV7-2 with TRBJ2-5, with D possibly matching TRBD2 (7 bases). The DNA for the CDR3 is TGTGCCAGCAGCCCTTCGGGGGGCCTTATGGAGACCCAGTACTTC. It translates to CASSPSGGLMETQYF.